The rows below give T cell receptor beta chains drawn from one sample of a study of cytomegalovirus exposure and HLA in healthy donors. Sequencing was performed with immunoSEQ multiplex PCR; in TCRdb, only in-frame clones are kept and a portion is missing. The sample holds hundreds of thousands of clones, about nine tenths seen once. Sequencing used PBMCs. These receptors were obtained from a woman in her 30s in good health and CMV-seronegative. Each CDR3 is given with its conserved first and last residue. Each record gives: D gene, J gene, clone size, V gene, CDR3 DNA, CDR3 protein. D genes are given only for firm matches. Expanded clones get a size class; other rows say once, few or many, or leave the size out.

NA	TRBJ2-7	NA	TRBV9	TGTGCCAGCAGCGTAGGAGGCTTAAGGGGCGACGAGCAGTACTTC	CASSVGGLRGDEQYF
TRBD2	TRBJ2-2	NA	TRBV15	TGTGCCACCAATAGCGGGAGGGAAAACACCGGGGAGCTGTTTTTT	CATNSGRENTGELFF
TRBD2	TRBJ2-5	NA	TRBV11-3	TGTGCCAGCAGCTTAGATCGCCTAGCGGGAGGGCGGGAGACCCAGTACTTC	CASSLDRLAGGRETQYF
NA	TRBJ2-5	NA	TRBV5-4	TGTGCCAGCAGCTTGGGGGATGCCCAGTACTTC	CASSLGDAQYF
NA	TRBJ2-2	NA	TRBV13	TGTGCCAGCAGCTTATCTGTACGGCAGCCGAACACCGGGGAGCTGTTTTTT	CASSLSVRQPNTGELFF
TRBD2	TRBJ2-2	NA	TRBV28	TGTGCCAGCAGTTTACCGGGACTAGCGAAAGCGAACACCGGGGAGCTGTTTTTT	CASSLPGLAKANTGELFF
TRBD2	TRBJ2-5	NA	TRBV6-1	TGTGCCAGCTCGGGGGGAGGGCCCAAAGAGACCCAGTACTTC	CASSGGGPKETQYF
NA	TRBJ2-2	few	TRBV2	TGTGCCAGCGGATCAGACAGATCGAACACCGGGGAGCTGTTTTTT	CASGSDRSNTGELFF
NA	TRBJ1-1	NA	TRBV19	TGTGCCAGTAGTACCTGGGACGGAGCCTCACTGAACACTGAAGCTTTCTTT	CASSTWDGASLNTEAFF
TRBD1	TRBJ2-7	NA	TRBV6-6	TGTGCCAGCAGTTCAGGACAGGGGATGGGCGAGCAGTACTTC	CASSSGQGMGEQYF
NA	TRBJ1-5	few	TRBV27	TGTGCCAGCAGTTTACAGGGGTACAATCAGCCCCAGCATTTT	CASSLQGYNQPQHF
TRBD2	TRBJ2-5	NA	TRBV27	TGTGCCAGCAGTTTCATCTCGGGACTAGCGGGACAAGAGACCCAGTACTTC	CASSFISGLAGQETQYF
TRBD2	TRBJ2-1	NA	TRBV11-1	TGTGCCAGTACTAGCGGGAGGGCCCTCAATGAGCAGTTCTTC	CASTSGRALNEQFF
NA	TRBJ2-3	NA	TRBV5-1	TGCGCCAGCAGCCCGGCTGGTTTCGGGACAGATACGCAGTATTTT	CASSPAGFGTDTQYF
TRBD1	TRBJ2-4	NA	TRBV15	TGTGCCACCAGCAGCCGGGACAGGGGGCGCGTCGCCAAAAACATTCAGTACTTC	CATSSRDRGRVAKNIQYF
TRBD1	TRBJ1-4	NA	TRBV5-1	TGCGCCAGCAGCAGTGGGACAGGGAGGCCTGAAAAACTGTTTTTT	CASSSGTGRPEKLFF
TRBD1	TRBJ2-5	NA	TRBV5-5	TGTGCCAGCAGCTACAGGGGGCCGGAGACCCAGTACTTC	CASSYRGPETQYF
NA	TRBJ1-1	NA	TRBV9	TGTGCCAGCAGCGTATTGGGGGACCTGAACACTGAAGCTTTCTTT	CASSVLGDLNTEAFF
TRBD1	TRBJ2-1	NA	TRBV27	TGTGCCAGCAGTTCACCAGCAGGGGGCGTCTCCTACAATGAGCAGTTCTTC	CASSSPAGGVSYNEQFF
NA	TRBJ1-1	NA	TRBV27	TGTGCCAGCGGGGCCGGGGGCCTATTGAACACTGAAGCTTTCTTT	CASGAGGLLNTEAFF
NA	TRBJ2-7	NA	TRBV6-1	TGTGCCAGCAGTGAAATCTCCGGACATCTACCCTACGAGCAGTACTTC	CASSEISGHLPYEQYF
TRBD1	TRBJ1-1	few	TRBV14	TGTGCCAGCAGCCTGGGAGGGACAGGAGTCATGAACACTGAAGCTTTCTTT	CASSLGGTGVMNTEAFF
TRBD2	TRBJ2-3	NA	TRBV7-2	TGTGCCAGCAGCTCCATAGCCGCGAGGACTAGCGGTACAGATACGCAGTATTTT	CASSSIAARTSGTDTQYF
NA	TRBJ2-5	once	TRBV7-9	TGTGCCAGCAGCTTAACCCAGAGTGAGACCCAGTACTTC	CASSLTQSETQYF
NA	TRBJ1-2	NA	TRBV11-2	TGTGCCAGCAGCTTAGTCCCGGGAGTGGGGAACCCTAACTATGGCTACACCTTC	CASSLVPGVGNPNYGYTF
NA	TRBJ1-5	NA	TRBV12-5	TGTGCTAGTGGTTCCCGTTGGCAGCCCCAGCATTTT	CASGSRWQPQHF
TRBD2	TRBJ2-7	NA	TRBV28	TGTGCCAGCAGTTCATTCGGGGGGGGCGGCTCCTACGAGCAGTACTTC	CASSSFGGGGSYEQYF
NA	TRBJ1-5	NA	TRBV5-1	TGCGCCAGCAGCCCCGCCGGACAGCCGGAACAGCCCCAGCATTTT	CASSPAGQPEQPQHF
TRBD1	TRBJ2-7	NA	TRBV4-3	TGCGCCAGCAGCCCCGGGACAGCACCTTACGAGCAGTACTTC	CASSPGTAPYEQYF
NA	TRBJ2-2	NA	TRBV7-2	TGTGCCAGCAGCTGGGGGCAGGGAAGAGTAGTGGCCGGGGAGCTGTTTTTT	CASSWGQGRVVAGELFF
TRBD1	TRBJ2-2	once	TRBV7-3	TGTGCCAGCAGCGGGGACAGGACGAACACCGGGGAGCTGTTTTTT	CASSGDRTNTGELFF
NA	TRBJ2-1	NA	TRBV6-1	TGTGCCAGCAGTGACGACTACAATGAGCAGTTCTTC	CASSDDYNEQFF
NA	TRBJ2-1	NA	TRBV27	TGTGCCAGCAGTACCCGAGCGACAGGCGAAACCTACAATGAGCAGTTCTTC	CASSTRATGETYNEQFF
NA	TRBJ1-2	NA	TRBV2	TGTGCCAGCAGTGATCACAGGGAAGTCTATGGCTACACCTTC	CASSDHREVYGYTF
NA	TRBJ2-2	NA	TRBV27	TGTGCCAGCGCAACCCGGCGGAGCACCGGGGAGCTGTTTTTT	CASATRRSTGELFF
NA	TRBJ2-1	NA	TRBV7-3	TGTGCCAGCAGCTTAAGAGGGATTTACAATGAGCAGTTCTTC	CASSLRGIYNEQFF
NA	TRBJ2-7	NA	TRBV5-1	TGCGCCAGCAGCTCCCTGGGGGCCTCCTACGAGCAGTACTTC	CASSSLGASYEQYF
NA	TRBJ2-1	NA	TRBV27	TGTGCCAGCAGTTTAACGGGGAATGAGCAGTTCTTC	CASSLTGNEQFF
NA	TRBJ2-1	NA	TRBV4-3	TGCGCCAGCAGCCAAGGCGGACTTGTTCCGACGTCCTACAATGAGCAGTTCTTC	CASSQGGLVPTSYNEQFF
NA	TRBJ1-1	NA	TRBV10-3	TGTGCCATCAGTGAGTCGGAGGAGCCAAACACTGAAGCTTTCTTT	CAISESEEPNTEAFF
TRBD2	TRBJ2-7	NA	TRBV28	TGTGCCAGCAGTTATGCCGGGGGGGGAGCTGGCTACGAGCAGTACTTC	CASSYAGGGAGYEQYF
NA	TRBJ2-7	NA	TRBV4-2	TGTGCCAGCAGCCAAGATAGTCTAGCTGACGAGCAGTACTTC	CASSQDSLADEQYF
NA	TRBJ1-1	NA	TRBV6-1	TGTGCCAGCAGTGAAAGAGGGAACACTGAAGCTTTCTTT	CASSERGNTEAFF
NA	TRBJ2-2	NA	TRBV6-1	TGTGCCAGCAGTGAAACAGCGGCGAACACCGGGGAGCTGTTTTTT	CASSETAANTGELFF
NA	TRBJ2-7	NA	TRBV6-6	TGTGCCAGCAGTCTACAGGGCTTCTACGAGCAGTACTTC	CASSLQGFYEQYF
TRBD1	TRBJ2-1	NA	TRBV7-8	TGTGCCAGCAGGCTCTGGGACAGGGGGCGCGGTGAGCAGTTCTTC	CASRLWDRGRGEQFF
NA	TRBJ2-7	NA	TRBV19	TGTGCCAGTAGTATTGACTACTCCTACGAGCAGTACTTC	CASSIDYSYEQYF
TRBD1	TRBJ2-2	NA	TRBV29-1	TGCAGCGTCGAGACAGGGTTGGACACCGGGGAGCTGTTTTTT	CSVETGLDTGELFF
TRBD2	TRBJ2-7	NA	TRBV11-3	TGTGCCAGCAGCTTAGCGGGAGGGCCCTACGAGCAGTACTTC	CASSLAGGPYEQYF
TRBD1	TRBJ1-2	NA	TRBV7-9	TGTGCCAGCAGCTTAGGCAGGGGGCTGGATGGCTACACCTTC	CASSLGRGLDGYTF
TRBD1	TRBJ2-6	once	TRBV7-9	TGTGCCAGCAGCTTTTTAAGGGGGCGCCTTAGTGGGGCCAACGTCCTGACTTTC	CASSFLRGRLSGANVLTF